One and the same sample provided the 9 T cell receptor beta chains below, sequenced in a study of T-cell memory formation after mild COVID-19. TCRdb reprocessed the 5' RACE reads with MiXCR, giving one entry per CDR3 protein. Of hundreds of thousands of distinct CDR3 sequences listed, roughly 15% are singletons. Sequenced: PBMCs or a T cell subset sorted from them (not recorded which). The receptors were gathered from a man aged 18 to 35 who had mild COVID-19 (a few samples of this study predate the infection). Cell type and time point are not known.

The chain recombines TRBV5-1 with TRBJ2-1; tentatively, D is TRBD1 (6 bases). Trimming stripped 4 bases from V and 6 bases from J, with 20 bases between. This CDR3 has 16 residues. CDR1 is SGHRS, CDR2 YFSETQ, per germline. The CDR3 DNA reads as TGCGCCAGCAGCGGGGCGCTAGCCATCAGGGGCAATGAGCAGTTCTTC. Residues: CASSGALAIRGNEQFF.

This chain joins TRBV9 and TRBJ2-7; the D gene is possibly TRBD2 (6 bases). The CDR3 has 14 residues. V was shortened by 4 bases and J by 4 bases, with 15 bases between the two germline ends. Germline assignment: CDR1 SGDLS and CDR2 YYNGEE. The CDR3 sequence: CASSPQGAGYEQYF. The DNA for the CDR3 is TGTGCCAGCAGCCCCCAGGGTGCGGGGTACGAGCAGTACTTC.

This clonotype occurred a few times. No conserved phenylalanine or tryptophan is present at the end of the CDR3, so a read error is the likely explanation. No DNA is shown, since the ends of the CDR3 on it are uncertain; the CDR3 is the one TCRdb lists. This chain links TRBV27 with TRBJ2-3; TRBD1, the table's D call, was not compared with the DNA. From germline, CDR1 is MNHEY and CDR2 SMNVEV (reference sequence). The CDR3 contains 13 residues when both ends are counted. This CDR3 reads CASSFLTGTGLQL.

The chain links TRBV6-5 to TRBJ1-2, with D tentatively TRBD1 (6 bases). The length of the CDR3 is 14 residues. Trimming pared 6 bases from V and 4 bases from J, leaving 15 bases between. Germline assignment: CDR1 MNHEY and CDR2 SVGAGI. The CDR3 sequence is CASSPSRDTYGYTF. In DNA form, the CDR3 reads TGTGCCAGCAGCCCCAGCCGGGACACCTATGGCTACACCTTC.

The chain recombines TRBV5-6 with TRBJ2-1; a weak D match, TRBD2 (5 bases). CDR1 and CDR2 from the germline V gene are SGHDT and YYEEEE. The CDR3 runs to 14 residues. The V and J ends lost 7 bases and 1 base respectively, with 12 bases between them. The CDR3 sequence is CASSRPGSYNEQFF. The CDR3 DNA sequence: TGTGCCAGCTCTCGACCGGGGTCCTACAATGAGCAGTTCTTC.

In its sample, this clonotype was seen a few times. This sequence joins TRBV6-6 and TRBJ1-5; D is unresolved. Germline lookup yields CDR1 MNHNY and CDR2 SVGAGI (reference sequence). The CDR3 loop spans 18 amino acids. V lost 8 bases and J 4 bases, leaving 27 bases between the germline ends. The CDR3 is CASLGGNRDKTGNQPQHF. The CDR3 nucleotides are TGTGCCAGCCTGGGCGGTAACCGGGATAAAACGGGGAATCAGCCCCAGCATTTT.

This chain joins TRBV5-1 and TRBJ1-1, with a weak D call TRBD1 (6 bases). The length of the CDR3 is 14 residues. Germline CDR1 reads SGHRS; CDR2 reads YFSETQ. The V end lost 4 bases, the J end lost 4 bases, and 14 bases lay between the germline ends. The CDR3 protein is CASSLGGRFTEAFF. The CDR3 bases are TGCGCCAGCAGCCTAGGGGGTCGCTTCACTGAAGCTTTCTTT.

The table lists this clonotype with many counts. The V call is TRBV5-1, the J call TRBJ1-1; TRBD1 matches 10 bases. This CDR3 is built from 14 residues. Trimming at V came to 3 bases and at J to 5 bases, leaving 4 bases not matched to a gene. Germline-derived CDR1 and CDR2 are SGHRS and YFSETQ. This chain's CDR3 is CASSWDRGGTEAFF. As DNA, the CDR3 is TGCGCCAGCAGCTGGGACAGGGGTGGAACTGAAGCTTTCTTT.

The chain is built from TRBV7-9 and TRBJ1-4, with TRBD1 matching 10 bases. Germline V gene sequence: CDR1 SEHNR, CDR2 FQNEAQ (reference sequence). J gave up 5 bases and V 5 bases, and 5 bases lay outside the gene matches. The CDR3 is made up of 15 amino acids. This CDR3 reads CASSTPDRGNEKLFF. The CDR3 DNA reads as TGTGCCAGCAGCACCCCGGACAGGGGGAATGAAAAACTGTTTTTT.